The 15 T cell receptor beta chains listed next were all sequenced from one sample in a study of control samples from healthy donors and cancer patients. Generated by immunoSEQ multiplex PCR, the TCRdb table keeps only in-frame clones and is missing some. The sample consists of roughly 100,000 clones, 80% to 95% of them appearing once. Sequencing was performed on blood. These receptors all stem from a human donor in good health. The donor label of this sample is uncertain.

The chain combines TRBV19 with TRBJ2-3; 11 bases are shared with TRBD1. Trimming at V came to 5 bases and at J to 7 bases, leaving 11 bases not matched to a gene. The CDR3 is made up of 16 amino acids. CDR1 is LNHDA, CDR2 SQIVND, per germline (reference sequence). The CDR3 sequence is CASSAPGTGGIHTQYF. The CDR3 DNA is TGTGCCAGTAGTGCACCCGGGACAGGGGGTATACATACGCAGTATTTT.

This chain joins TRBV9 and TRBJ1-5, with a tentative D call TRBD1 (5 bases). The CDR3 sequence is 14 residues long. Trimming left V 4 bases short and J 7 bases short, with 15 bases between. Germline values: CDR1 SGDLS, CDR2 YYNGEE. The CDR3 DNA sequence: TGTGCCAGCAGCCCCCAGGGTTCTGGACAGCCCCAGCATTTT. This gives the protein CASSPQGSGQPQHF. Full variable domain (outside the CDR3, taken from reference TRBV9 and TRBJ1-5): DSGVTQTPKHLITATGQRVTLRCSPRSGDLSVYWYQQSLDQGLQFLIQYYNGEERAKGNILERFSAQQFPDLHSELNLSSLELGDSALYFCASSPQGSGQPQHFGDGTRLSIL.

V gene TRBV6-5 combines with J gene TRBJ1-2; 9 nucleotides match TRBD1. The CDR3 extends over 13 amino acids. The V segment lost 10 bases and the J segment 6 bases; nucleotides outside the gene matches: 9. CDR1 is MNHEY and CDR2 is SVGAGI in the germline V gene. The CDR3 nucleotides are TGTGCCACTGGACAGGGGCCGGATGATGGCTACACCTTC. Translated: CATGQGPDDGYTF.

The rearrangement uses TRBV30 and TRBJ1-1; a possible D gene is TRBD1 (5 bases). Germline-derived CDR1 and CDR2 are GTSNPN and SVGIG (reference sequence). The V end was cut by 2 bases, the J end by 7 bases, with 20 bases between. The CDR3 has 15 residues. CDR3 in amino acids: CAWSLRPPGGLEAFF. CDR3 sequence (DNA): TGTGCCTGGAGTTTACGCCCTCCGGGGGGACTTGAAGCTTTCTTT.

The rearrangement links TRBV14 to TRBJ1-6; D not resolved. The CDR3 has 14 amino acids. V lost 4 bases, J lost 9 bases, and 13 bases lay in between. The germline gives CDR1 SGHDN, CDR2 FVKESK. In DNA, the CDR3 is TGTGCCAGCAGCCTCGGATCCCCCATTTCACCCCTCCACTTT. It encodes CASSLGSPISPLHF.

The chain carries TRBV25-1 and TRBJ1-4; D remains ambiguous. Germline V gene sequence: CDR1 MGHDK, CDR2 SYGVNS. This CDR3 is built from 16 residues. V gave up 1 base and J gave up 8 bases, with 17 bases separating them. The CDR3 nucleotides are TGTGCCAGCAGTGAATGGGCTAGTACGACGGAGGAAAAACTGTTTTTT. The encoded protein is CASSEWASTTEEKLFF.

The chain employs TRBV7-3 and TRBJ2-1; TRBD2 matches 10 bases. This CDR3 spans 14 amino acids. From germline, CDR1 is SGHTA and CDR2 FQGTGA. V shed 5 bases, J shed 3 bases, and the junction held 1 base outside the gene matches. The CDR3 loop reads CASSPSGGYNEQFF. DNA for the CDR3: TGTGCCAGCAGCCCTAGCGGGGGCTACAATGAGCAGTTCTTC.

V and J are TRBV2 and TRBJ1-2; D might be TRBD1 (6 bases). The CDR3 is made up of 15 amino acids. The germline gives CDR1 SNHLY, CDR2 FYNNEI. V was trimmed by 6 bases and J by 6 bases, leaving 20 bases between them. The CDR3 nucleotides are TGTGCCAGCAGGGGTGACAGGCCCTCTCCCGATGGCTACACCTTC. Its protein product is CASRGDRPSPDGYTF. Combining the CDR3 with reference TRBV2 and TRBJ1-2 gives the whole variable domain EPEVTQTPSHQVTQMGQEVILRCVPISNHLYFYWYRQILGQKVEFLVSFYNNEISEKSEIFDDQFSVERPDGSNFTLKIRSTKLEDSAMYFCASRGDRPSPDGYTFGSGTRLTVV.

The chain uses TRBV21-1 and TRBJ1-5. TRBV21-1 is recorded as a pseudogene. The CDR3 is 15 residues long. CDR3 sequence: CASSKARGPDQPQHF. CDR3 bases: TGTGCCAGCAGCAAAGCGCGGGGCCCCGATCAGCCCCAGCATTTT.

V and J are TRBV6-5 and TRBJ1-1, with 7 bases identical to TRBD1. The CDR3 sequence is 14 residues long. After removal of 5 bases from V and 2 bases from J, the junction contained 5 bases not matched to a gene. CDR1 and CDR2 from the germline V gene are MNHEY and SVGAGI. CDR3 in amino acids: CASSIRGENTEAFF. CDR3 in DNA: TGTGCCAGCAGTATCAGGGGGGAAAACACTGAAGCTTTCTTT.

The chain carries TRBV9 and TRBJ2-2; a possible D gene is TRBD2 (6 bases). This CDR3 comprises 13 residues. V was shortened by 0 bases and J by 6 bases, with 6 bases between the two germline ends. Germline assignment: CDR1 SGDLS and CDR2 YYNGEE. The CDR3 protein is CASSVGGAGELFF. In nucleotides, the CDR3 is TGTGCCAGCAGCGTAGGGGGGGCCGGGGAGCTGTTTTTT.

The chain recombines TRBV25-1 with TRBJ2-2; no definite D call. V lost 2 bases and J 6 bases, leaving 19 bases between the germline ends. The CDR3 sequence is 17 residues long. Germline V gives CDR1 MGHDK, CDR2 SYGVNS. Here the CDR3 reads CASSEGIGDVWSGELFF. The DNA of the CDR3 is TGTGCCAGCAGTGAAGGAATTGGGGATGTCTGGTCCGGGGAGCTGTTTTTT. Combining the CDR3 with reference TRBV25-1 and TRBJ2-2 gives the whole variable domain EADIYQTPRYLVIGTGKKITLECSQTMGHDKMYWYQQDPGMELHLIHYSYGVNSTEKGDLSSESTVSRIRTEHFPLTLESARPSHTSQYLCASSEGIGDVWSGELFFGEGSRLTVL.

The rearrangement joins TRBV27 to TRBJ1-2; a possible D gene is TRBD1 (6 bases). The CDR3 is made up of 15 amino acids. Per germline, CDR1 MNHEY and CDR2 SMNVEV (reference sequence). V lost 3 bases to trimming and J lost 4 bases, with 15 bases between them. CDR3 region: CASSFGSGHLYGYTF. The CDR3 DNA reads TGTGCCAGCAGTTTTGGCTCGGGACACCTCTATGGCTACACCTTC.

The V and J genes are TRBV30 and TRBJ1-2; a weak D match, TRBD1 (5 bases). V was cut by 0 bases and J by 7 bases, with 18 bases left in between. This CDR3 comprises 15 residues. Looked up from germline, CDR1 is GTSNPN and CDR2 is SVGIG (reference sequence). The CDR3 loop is CAWSVRLRQGRGYTF. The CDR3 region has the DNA TGTGCCTGGAGTGTACGACTTCGGCAGGGCCGTGGCTACACCTTC.

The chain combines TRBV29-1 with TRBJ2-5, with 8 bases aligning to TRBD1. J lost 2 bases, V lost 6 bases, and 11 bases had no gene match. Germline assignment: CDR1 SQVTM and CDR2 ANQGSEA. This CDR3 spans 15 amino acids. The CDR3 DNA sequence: TGCAGCGTGGGGGAACCGGACAGGGATCAAGAGACCCAGTACTTC. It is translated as CSVGEPDRDQETQYF.